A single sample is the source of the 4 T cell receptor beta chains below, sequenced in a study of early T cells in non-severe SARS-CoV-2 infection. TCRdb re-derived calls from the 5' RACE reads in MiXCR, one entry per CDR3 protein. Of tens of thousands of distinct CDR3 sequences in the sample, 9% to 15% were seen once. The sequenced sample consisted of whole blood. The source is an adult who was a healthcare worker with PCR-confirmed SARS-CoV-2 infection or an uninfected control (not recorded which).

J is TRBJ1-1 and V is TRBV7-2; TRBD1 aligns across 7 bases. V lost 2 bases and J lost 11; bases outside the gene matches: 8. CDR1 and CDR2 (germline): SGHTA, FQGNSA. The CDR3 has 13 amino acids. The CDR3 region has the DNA TGTGCCAGCAGCTTAACGCAACAGGGGTCGGCTTTCTTT. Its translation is CASSLTQQGSAFF.

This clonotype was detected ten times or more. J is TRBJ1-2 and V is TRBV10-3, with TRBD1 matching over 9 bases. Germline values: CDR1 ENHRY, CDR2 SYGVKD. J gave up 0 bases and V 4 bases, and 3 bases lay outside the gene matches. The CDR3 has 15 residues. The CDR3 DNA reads TGTGCCATCAGTGTCGGGACAGGGACTAACTATGGCTACACCTTC. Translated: CAISVGTGTNYGYTF.

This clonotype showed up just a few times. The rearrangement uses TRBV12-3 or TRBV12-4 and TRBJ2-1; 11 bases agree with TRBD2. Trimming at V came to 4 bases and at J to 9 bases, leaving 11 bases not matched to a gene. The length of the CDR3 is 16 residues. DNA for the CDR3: TGTGCCAGCAGTTCCTTAGCGGGAGGGCCTAATGGTGAGCAGTTCTTC. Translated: CASSSLAGGPNGEQFF.

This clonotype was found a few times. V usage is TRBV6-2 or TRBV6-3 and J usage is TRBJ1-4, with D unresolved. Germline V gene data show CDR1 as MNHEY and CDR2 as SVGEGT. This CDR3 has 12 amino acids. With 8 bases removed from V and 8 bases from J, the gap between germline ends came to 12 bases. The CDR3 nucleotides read TGTGCCAGCCGAGGGCCCGGCGAAAAACTGTTTTTT. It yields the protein CASRGPGEKLFF.